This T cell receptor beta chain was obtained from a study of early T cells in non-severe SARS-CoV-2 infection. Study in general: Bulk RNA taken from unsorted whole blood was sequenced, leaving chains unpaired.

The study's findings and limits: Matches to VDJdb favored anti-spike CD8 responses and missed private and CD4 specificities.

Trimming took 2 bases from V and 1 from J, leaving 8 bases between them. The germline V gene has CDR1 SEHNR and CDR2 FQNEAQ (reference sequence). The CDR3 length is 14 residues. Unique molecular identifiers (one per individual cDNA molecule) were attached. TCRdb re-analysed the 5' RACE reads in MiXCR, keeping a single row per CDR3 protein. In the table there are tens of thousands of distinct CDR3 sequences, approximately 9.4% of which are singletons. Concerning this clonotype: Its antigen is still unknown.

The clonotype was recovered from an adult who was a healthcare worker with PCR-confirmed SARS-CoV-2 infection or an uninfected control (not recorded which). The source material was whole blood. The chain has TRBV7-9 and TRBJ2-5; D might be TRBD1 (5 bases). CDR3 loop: CASSLWGTQETQYF. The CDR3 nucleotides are TGTGCCAGCAGCTTATGGGGCACCCAAGAGACCCAGTACTTC.